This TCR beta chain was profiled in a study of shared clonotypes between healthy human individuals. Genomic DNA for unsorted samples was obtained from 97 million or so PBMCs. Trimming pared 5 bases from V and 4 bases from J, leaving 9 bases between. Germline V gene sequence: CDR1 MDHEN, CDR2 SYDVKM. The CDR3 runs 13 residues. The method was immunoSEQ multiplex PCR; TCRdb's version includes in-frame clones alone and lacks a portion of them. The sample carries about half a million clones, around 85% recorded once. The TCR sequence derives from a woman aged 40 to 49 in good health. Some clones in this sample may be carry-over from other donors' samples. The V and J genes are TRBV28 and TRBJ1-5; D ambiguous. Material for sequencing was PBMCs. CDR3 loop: CASSILRNQPQHF. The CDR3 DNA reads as TGTGCCAGCAGTATATTACGAAATCAGCCCCAGCATTTT.